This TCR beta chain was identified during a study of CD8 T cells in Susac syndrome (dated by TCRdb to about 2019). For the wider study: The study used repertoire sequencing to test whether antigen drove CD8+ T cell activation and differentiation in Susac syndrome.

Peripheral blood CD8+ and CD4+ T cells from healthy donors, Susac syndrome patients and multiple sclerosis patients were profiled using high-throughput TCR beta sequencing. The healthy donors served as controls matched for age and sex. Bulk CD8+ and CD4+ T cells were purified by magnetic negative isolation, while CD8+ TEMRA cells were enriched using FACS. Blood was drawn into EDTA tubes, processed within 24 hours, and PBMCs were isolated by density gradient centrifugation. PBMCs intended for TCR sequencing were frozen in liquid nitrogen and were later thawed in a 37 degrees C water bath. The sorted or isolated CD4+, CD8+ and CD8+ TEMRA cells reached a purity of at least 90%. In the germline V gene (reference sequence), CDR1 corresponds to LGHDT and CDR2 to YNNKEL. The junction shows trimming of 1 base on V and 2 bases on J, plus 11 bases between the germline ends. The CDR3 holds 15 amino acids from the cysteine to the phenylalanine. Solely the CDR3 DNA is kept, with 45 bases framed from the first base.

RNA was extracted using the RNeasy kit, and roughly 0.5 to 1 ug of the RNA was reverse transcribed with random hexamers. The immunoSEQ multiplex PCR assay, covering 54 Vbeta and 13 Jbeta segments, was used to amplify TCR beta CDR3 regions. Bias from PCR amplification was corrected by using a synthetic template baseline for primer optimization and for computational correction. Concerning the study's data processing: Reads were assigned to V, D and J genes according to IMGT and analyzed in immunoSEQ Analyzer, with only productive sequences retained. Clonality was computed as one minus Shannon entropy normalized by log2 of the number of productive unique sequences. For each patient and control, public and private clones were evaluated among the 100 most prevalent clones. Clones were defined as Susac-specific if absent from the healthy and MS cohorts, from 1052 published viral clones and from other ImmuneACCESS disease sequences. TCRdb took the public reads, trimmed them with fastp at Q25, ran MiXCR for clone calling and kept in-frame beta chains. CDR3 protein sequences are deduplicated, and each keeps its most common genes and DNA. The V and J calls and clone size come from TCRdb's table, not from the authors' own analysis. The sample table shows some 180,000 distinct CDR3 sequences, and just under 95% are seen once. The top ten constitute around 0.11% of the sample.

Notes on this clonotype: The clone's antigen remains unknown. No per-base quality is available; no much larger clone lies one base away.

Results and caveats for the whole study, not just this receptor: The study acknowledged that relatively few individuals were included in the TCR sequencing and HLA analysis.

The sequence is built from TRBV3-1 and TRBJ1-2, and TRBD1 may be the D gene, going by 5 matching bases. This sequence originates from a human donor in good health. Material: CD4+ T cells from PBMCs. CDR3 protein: CASSQGPGTNYGYTF. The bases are TGTGCCAGCAGCCAAGGTCCAGGGACGAACTATGGCTACACCTTC.